This TCR beta chain was sequenced for a study of blood T cell repertoires in COVID-19. Study in general: The United States, Italy and Spain provided the acute and convalescent COVID-19 samples. In each case, the material was cDNA or gDNA derived from T cells, B-cell-depleted T cells, or PBMCs.

V lost 6 bases and J 7 bases, leaving 15 bases between the germline ends. Germline V gene data show CDR1 as LNHDA and CDR2 as SQIVND (reference sequence). CDR3 length: 13 residues. Authors' analysis steps: Reference gene primers were amplified, and this amplification served to estimate nucleated cell counts. Clones were read by immunoSEQ multiplex PCR, and TCRdb kept only the in-frame ones, dropping some. V, J and clone size are taken as reported in that table, and D and trimming were inferred from the DNA itself. The sample holds about 210,000 clones, around 92% seen once. This sequence originates from a man aged 30-40 years with acute or convalescent COVID-19. What was sequenced was peripheral blood. V usage is TRBV19 and J usage is TRBJ1-2, with D uncertain. The CDR3 spells CASSPRDRGGYTF. Written as DNA, the CDR3 is TGTGCCAGTAGCCCTCGGGATCGGGGTGGCTACACCTTC. The full variable domain, completed using reference TRBV19 and TRBJ1-2, is DGGITQSPKYLFRKEGQNVTLSCEQNLNHDAMYWYRQDPGQGLRLIYYSQIVNDFQKGDIAEGYSVSREKKESFPLTVTSAQKNPTAFYLCASSPRDRGGYTFGSGTRLTVV.